This T cell receptor beta chain was sequenced during a study of breast tumors, draining lymph nodes, adjacent tissues. Findings of the study overall: Luminal-like breast cancer showed significantly higher tumor–nontumor repertoire similarity than basal-like. The lymph node origin of tumor T cells was framed as consistent with a hypothesis, not demonstrated.

Breast cancer patients provided tissue from their axillary draining lymph nodes. Trimming cost V 3 bases and J 5 bases, with 8 bases left between them. CDR3 size: 11 residues. Germline CDR1 SQVTM, CDR2 ANQGSEA. A single record per CDR3 protein comes from TCRdb applying MiXCR to the multiplex PCR reads. The table shows about 140,000 distinct CDR3 sequences, with 20% to 25% occurring only once. This clonotype was counted ten times or more. Its specificity is not known. The source material was axillary lymph node tissue. The chain uses TRBV29-1 and TRBJ2-7; D may be TRBD2 (5 bases). The receptor comes from a female donor with breast cancer. Some clones in this sample may be carry-over from other donors' samples. As DNA, the CDR3 is TGCAGCGTTGAGAGGGTGGACGAGCAGTACTTC. Protein sequence: CSVERVDEQYF.